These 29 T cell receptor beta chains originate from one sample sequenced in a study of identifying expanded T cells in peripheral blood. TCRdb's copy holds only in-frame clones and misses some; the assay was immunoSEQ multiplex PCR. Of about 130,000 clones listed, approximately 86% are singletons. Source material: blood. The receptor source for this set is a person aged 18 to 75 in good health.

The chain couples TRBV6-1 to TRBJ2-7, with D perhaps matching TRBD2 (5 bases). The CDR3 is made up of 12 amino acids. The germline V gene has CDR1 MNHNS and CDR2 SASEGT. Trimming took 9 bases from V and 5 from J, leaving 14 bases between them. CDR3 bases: TGTGCCAGTGGCGAAGGAGGCCACGAGCAGTACTTC. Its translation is CASGEGGHEQYF.

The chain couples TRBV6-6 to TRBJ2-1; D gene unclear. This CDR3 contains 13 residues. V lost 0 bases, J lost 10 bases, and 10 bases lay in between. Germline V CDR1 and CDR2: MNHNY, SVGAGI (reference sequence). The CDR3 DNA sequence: TGTGCCAGCAGTTACTCGATTGGGGTCGAGCAGTTCTTC. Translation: CASSYSIGVEQFF.

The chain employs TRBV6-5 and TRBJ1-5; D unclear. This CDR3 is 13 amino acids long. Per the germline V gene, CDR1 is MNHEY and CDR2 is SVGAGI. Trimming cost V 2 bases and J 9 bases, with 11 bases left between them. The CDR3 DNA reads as TGTGCCAGCAGTTACGATTTAATGATGCCCCAGCATTTT. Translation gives CASSYDLMMPQHF.

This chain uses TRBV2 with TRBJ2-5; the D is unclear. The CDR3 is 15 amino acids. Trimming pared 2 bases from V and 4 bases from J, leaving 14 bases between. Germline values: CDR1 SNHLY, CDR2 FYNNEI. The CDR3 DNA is TGTGCCAGCAGTGAACCCGGACGAGGAGTAGAGACCCAGTACTTC. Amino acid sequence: CASSEPGRGVETQYF.

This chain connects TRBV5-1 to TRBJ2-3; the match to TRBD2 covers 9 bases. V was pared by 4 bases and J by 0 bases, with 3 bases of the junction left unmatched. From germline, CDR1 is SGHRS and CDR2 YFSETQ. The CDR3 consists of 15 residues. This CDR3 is CASSIAGASTDTQYF. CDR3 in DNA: TGCGCCAGCAGCATAGCGGGGGCCAGCACAGATACGCAGTATTTT.

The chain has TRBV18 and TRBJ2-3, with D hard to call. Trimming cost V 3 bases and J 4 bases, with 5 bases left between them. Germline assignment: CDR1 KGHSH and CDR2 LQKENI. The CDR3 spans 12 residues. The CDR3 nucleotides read TGTGCCAGCTCACCGATAGCAGATACGCAGTATTTT. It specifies CASSPIADTQYF.

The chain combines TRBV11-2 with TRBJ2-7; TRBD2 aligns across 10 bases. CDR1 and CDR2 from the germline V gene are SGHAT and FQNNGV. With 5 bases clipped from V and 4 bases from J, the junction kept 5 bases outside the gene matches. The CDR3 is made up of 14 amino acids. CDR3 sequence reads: CASSAQREGYEQYF. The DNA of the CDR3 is TGTGCCAGCAGCGCCCAGCGGGAGGGATACGAGCAGTACTTC.

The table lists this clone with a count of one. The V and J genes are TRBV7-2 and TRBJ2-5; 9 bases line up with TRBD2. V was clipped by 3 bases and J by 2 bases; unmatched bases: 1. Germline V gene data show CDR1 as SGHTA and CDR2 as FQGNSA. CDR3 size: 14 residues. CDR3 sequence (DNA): TGTGCCAGCAGCTTGACTAGCGGACAAGAGACCCAGTACTTC. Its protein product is CASSLTSGQETQYF.

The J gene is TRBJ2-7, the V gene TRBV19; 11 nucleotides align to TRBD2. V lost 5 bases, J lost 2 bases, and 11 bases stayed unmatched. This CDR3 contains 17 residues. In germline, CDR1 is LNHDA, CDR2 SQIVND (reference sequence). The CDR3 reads CASSQLTSGARTYEQYF. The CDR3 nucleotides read TGTGCCAGTAGTCAACTGACTAGCGGGGCTCGGACCTACGAGCAGTACTTC.

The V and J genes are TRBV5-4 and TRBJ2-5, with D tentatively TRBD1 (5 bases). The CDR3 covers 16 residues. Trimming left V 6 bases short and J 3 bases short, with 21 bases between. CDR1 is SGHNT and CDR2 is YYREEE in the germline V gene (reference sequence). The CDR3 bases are TGTGCCAGCACCAAGAGTCGTACAGGCCCCGAAGAGACCCAGTACTTC. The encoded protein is CASTKSRTGPEETQYF. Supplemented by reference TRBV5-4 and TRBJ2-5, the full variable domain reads ETGVTQSPTHLIKTRGQQVTLRCSSQSGHNTVSWYQQALGQGPQFIFQYYREEENGRGNFPPRFSGLQFPNYSSELNVNALELDDSALYLCASTKSRTGPEETQYFGPGTRLLVL.

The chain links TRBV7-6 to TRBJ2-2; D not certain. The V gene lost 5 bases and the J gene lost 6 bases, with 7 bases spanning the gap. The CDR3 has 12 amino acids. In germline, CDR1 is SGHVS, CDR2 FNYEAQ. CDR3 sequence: CASSHIAGELFF. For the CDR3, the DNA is TGTGCCAGCAGCCATATTGCCGGGGAGCTGTTTTTT. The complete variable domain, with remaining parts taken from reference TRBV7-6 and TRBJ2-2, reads GAGVSQSPRYKVTKRGQDVALRCDPISGHVSLYWYRQALGQGPEFLTYFNYEAQQDKSGLPNDRFSAERPEGSISTLTIQRTEQRDSAMYRCASSHIAGELFFGEGSRLTVL.

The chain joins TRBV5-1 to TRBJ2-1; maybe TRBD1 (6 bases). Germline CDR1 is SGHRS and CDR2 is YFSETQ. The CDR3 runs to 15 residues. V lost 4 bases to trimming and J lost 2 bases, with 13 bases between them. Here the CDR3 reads CASSQGQNAYNEQFF. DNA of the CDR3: TGCGCCAGCAGCCAGGGACAAAACGCCTACAATGAGCAGTTCTTC.

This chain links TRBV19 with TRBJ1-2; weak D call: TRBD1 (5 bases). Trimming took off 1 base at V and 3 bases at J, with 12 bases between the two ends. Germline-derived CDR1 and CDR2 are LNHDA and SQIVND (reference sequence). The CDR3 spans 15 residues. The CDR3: CASSIVGARDYGYTF. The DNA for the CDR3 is TGTGCCAGTAGTATAGTAGGGGCGCGAGACTATGGCTACACCTTC.

CDR3 coding DNA: TGTGCCAGCAGCGGAAGAAGGGGGGGATATGGGGCCAACGTCCTGACTTTC. It yields the protein CASSGRRGGYGANVLTF. The chain combines TRBV7-2 with TRBJ2-6, with D maybe TRBD2 (7 bases). This CDR3 region has 17 residues. Germline V gives CDR1 SGHTA, CDR2 FQGNSA. V lost 5 bases to trimming and J lost 3 bases, with 17 bases between them.

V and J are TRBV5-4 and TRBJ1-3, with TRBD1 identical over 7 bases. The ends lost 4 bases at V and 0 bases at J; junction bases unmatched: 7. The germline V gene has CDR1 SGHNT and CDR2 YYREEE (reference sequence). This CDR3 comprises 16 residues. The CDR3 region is CASSQAGTASGNTIYF. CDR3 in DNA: TGTGCCAGCAGCCAAGCTGGGACAGCCTCTGGAAACACCATATATTTT.

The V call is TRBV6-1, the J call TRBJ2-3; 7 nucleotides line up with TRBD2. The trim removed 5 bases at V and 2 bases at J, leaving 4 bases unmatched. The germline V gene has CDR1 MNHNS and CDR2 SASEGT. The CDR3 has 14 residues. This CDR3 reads CASSRSGVTDTQYF. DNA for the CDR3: TGTGCCAGCAGTAGAAGCGGGGTCACAGATACGCAGTATTTT.

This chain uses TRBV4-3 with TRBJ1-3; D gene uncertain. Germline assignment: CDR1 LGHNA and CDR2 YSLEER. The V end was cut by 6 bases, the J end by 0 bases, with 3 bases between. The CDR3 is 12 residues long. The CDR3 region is CASSYSGNTIYF. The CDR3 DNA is TGCGCCAGCAGTTACTCTGGAAACACCATATATTTT.

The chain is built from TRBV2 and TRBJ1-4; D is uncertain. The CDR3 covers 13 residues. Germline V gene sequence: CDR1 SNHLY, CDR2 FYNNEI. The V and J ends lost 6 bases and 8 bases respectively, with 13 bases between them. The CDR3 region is CASRRDPGEKLFF. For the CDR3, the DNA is TGTGCCAGCAGACGGGATCCGGGGGAAAAACTGTTTTTT.

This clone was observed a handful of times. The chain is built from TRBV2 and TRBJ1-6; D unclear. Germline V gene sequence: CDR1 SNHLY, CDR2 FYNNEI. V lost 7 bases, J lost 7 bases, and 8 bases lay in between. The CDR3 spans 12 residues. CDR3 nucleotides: TGTGCCAGCACGTTTCGAAATTCACCCCTCCACTTT. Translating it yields CASTFRNSPLHF.

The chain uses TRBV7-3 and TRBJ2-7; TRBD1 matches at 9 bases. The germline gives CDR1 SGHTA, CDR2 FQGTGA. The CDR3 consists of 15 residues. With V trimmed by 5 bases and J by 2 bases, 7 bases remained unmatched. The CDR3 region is CASSPGQGYPYEQYF. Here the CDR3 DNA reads TGTGCCAGCAGCCCCGGACAGGGGTATCCCTACGAGCAGTACTTC.

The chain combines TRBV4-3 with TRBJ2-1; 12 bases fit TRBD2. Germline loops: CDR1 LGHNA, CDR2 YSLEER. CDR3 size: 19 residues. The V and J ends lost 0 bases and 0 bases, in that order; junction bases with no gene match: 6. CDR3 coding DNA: TGCGCCAGCAGCCAAGATTGGGGACTAGCGGGCGCCTCCTACAATGAGCAGTTCTTC. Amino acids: CASSQDWGLAGASYNEQFF.

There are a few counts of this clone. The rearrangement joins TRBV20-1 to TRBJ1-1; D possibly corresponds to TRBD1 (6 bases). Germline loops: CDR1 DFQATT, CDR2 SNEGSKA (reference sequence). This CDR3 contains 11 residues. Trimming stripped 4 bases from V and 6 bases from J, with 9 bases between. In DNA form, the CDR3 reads TGCAGTGCTAACAGGGACCCTGAAGCTTTCTTT. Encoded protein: CSANRDPEAFF.

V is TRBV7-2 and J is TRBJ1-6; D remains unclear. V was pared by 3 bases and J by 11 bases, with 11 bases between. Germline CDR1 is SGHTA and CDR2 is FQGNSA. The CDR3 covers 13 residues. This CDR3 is CASSFMEVPPLHF. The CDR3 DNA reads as TGTGCCAGCAGCTTTATGGAGGTGCCACCCCTCCACTTT.

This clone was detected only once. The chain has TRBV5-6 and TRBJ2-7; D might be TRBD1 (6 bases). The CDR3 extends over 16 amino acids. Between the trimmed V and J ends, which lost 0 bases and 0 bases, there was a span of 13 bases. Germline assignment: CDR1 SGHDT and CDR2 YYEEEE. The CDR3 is CASSLGEQGYSYEQYF. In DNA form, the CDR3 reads TGTGCCAGCAGCTTGGGGGAGCAGGGGTACTCCTACGAGCAGTACTTC.

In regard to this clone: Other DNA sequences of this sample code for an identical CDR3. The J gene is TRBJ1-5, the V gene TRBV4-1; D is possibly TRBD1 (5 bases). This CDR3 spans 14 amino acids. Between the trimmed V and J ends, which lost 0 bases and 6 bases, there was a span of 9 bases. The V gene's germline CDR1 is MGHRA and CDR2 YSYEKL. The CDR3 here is CASSQEGVGQPQHF. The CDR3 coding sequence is TGCGCCAGCAGCCAAGAGGGGGTGGGTCAGCCCCAGCATTTT.

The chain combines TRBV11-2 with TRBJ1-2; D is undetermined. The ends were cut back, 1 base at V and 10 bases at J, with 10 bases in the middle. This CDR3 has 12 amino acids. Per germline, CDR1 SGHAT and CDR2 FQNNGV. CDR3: CASSLGTLVYTF. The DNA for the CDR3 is TGTGCCAGCAGCTTAGGGACGTTGGTCTACACCTTC.

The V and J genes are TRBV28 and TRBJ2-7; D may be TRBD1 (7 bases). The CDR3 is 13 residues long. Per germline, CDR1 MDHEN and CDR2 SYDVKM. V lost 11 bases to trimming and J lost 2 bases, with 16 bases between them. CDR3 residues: CASGQGGPYEQYF. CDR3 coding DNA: TGTGCCTCGGGGCAGGGGGGTCCCTACGAGCAGTACTTC. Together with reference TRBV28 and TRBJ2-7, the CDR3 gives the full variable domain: DVKVTQSSRYLVKRTGEKVFLECVQDMDHENMFWYRQDPGLGLRLIYFSYDVKMKEKGDIPEGYSVSREKKERFSLILESASTNQTSMYLCASGQGGPYEQYFGPGTRLTVT.

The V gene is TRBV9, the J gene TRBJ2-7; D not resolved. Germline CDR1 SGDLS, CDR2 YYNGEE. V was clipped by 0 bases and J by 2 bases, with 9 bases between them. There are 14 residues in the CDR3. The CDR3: CASSVDLGTYEQYF. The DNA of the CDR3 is TGTGCCAGCAGCGTAGATCTGGGGACCTACGAGCAGTACTTC. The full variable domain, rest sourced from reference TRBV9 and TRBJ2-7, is DSGVTQTPKHLITATGQRVTLRCSPRSGDLSVYWYQQSLDQGLQFLIQYYNGEERAKGNILERFSAQQFPDLHSELNLSSLELGDSALYFCASSVDLGTYEQYFGPGTRLTVT.

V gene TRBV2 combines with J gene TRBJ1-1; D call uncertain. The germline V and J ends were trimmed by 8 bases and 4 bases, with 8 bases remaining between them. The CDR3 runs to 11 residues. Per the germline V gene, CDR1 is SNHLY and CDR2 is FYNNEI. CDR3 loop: CASGRSTEAFF. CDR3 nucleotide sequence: TGTGCCAGCGGACGGTCCACTGAAGCTTTCTTT.